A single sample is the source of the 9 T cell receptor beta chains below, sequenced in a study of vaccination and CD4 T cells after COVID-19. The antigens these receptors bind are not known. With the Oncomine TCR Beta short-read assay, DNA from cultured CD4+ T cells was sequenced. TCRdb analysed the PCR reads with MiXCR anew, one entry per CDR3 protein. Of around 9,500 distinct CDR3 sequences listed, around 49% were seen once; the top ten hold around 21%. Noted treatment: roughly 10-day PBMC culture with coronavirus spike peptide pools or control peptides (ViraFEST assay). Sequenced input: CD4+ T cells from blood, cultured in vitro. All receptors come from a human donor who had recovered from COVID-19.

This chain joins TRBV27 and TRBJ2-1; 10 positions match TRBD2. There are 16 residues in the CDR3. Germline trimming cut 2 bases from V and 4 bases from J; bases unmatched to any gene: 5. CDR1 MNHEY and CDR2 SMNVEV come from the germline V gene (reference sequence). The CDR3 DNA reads TGTGCCAGCAGTTTAGAGGCTAGCGGGAGTTACAATGAGCAGTTCTTC. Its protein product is CASSLEASGSYNEQFF.

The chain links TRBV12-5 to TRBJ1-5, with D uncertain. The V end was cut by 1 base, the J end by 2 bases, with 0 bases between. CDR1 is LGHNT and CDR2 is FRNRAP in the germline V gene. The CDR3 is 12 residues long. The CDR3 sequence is CASGLGNQPQHF. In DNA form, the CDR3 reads TGTGCTAGTGGTTTGGGCAATCAGCCCCAGCATTTT.

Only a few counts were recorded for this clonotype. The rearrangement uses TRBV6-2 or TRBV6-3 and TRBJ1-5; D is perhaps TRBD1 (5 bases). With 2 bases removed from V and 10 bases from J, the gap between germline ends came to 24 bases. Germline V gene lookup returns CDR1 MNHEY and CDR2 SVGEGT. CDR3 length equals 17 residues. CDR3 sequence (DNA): TGTGCCAGCAGTTACCGACGGACACTAAAAACATGGGAACCCCAGCATTTT. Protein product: CASSYRRTLKTWEPQHF.

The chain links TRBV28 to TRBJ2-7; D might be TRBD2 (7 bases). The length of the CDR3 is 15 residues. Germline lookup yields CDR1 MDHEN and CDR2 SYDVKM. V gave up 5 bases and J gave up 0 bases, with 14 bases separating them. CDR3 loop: CASSPWGGGSYEQYF. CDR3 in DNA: TGTGCCAGCAGTCCTTGGGGGGGCGGCTCCTACGAGCAGTACTTC.

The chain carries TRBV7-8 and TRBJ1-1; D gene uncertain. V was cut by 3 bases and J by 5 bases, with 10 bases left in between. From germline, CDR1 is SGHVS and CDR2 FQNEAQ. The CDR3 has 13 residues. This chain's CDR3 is CASSLKADTEAFF. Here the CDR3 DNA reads TGTGCCAGCAGCTTGAAGGCGGATACTGAAGCTTTCTTT.

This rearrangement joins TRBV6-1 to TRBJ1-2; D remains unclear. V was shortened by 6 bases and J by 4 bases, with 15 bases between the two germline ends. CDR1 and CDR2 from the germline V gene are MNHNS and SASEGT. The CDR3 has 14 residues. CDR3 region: CASSPAETPYGYTF. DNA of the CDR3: TGTGCCAGCAGCCCAGCCGAGACCCCCTATGGCTACACCTTC.

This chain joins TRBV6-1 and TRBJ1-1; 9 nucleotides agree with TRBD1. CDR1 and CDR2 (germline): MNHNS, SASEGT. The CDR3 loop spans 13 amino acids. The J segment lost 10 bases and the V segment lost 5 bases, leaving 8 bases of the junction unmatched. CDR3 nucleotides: TGTGCCAGCAGTCCGGGACAGGGAGGGCGAGCTTTCTTT. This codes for CASSPGQGGRAFF.

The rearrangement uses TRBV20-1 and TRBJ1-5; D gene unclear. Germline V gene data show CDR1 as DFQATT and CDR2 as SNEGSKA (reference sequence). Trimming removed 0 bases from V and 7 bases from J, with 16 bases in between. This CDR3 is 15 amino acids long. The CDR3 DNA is TGCAGTGCTAGAGAGCCCCGCGGGCTGGGGCAGCCCCAGCATTTT. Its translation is CSAREPRGLGQPQHF.

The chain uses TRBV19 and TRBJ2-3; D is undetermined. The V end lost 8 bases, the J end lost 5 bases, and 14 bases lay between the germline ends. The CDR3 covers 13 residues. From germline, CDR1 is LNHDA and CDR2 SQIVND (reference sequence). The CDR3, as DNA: TGTGCCAGTGGATCTGGGCTTGGAGATACGCAGTATTTT. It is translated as CASGSGLGDTQYF.